The 21 T cell receptor beta chains given below trace back to one sample, sequenced in a study of T cells in pancreatic ductal adenocarcinoma. The table came from immunoSEQ multiplex PCR; TCRdb's copy has only in-frame clones and leaves some out. This table has approximately 18,000 clones, around nine tenths appearing once. Surgery without prior neoadjuvant therapy was the treatment of the selected pancreatic ductal adenocarcinoma patients. The sequencing sample was made of PBMCs. These receptors originate from a human donor with pancreatic ductal adenocarcinoma.

This clone appeared once. The chain carries TRBV9 and TRBJ1-2; unclear D gene. The V gene's germline CDR1 is SGDLS and CDR2 YYNGEE. V gave up 0 bases and J gave up 4 bases, with 16 bases separating them. This CDR3 contains 16 residues. CDR3 DNA: TGTGCCAGCAGCGTAGCTTTTGGCGGTCTGAGCTATGGCTACACCTTC. It specifies CASSVAFGGLSYGYTF.

CDR3 DNA: TGTGCCAGCAGTTTACCCCCAGGGACAGGGGTTACGCAGTACTTC. It yields the protein CASSLPPGTGVTQYF. This chain connects TRBV27 to TRBJ2-5, with 10 positions matching TRBD1. Trimming took 2 bases from V and 11 from J; bases not matched to a gene: 11. The CDR3 consists of 15 residues. Germline loops: CDR1 MNHEY, CDR2 SMNVEV (reference sequence).

The chain uses TRBV7-9 and TRBJ2-5; D is possibly TRBD1 (6 bases). The CDR3 runs 15 residues. CDR1 is SEHNR, CDR2 FQNEAQ, per germline (reference sequence). Trimming removed 7 bases at V and 5 bases at J, with 20 bases between. CDR3 bases: TGTGCCAGCACCGGCAGCCAGGGGAGAGGGGAGACCCAGTACTTC. As protein: CASTGSQGRGETQYF.

Remarks on this clone: The junction and the germline gene differ at one end; a read error may be behind it. The chain links TRBV30 to TRBJ2-1, with 7 bases matching TRBD2. The V gene's germline CDR1 is GTSNPN and CDR2 SVGIG (reference sequence). This CDR3 has 14 amino acids. In nucleotides, the CDR3 is TGTGCCTGGCGTGTTGGGGCGGGGGACAATGAGCAGTTCTTC. Translating it yields CAWRVGAGDNEQFF.

The CDR3, as DNA: TGCAGCGTTGAAGGGAATCCGGGGGGTCGGGGGGAGACCCAGTACTTC. Translating it yields CSVEGNPGGRGETQYF. This chain joins TRBV29-1 and TRBJ2-5, with TRBD2 identical over 7 bases. Per the germline V gene, CDR1 is SQVTM and CDR2 is ANQGSEA. V trimming: 1 base; J trimming: 5 bases; junction bases outside the gene matches: 13. The CDR3 contains 16 residues.

The J gene is TRBJ2-3, the V gene TRBV25-1; D might be TRBD2 (7 bases). Germline CDR1 reads MGHDK; CDR2 reads SYGVNS. Trimming took 0 bases from V and 2 from J, leaving 12 bases between them. The CDR3 consists of 16 residues. The chain's CDR3 is CASSEYTGGLTDTQYF. The CDR3 nucleotides are TGTGCCAGCAGTGAATATACGGGGGGCCTCACAGATACGCAGTATTTT.

This clone was seen just once. J is TRBJ2-3 and V is TRBV28; 7 bases line up with TRBD2. Trimming removed 8 bases from V and 3 bases from J; junction bases left unmatched: 8. The CDR3 extends over 14 amino acids. The germline V gene encodes CDR1 MDHEN and CDR2 SYDVKM. The CDR3 sequence is CASSSGTQTDTQYF. The DNA for the CDR3 is TGTGCCAGCTCCAGCGGGACTCAGACAGATACGCAGTATTTT.

This clone was counted a single time. The J gene is TRBJ1-1, the V gene TRBV11-2, with D maybe TRBD1 (5 bases). Looked up from germline, CDR1 is SGHAT and CDR2 is FQNNGV. The V gene lost 5 bases and the J gene lost 10 bases, with 11 bases spanning the gap. This CDR3 contains 11 residues. CDR3: CASSLRQGAFF. CDR3 DNA: TGTGCCAGCAGCCTCCGCCAGGGAGCTTTCTTT.

For the CDR3, the DNA is TGTGCCAGCAGAGGGGGTACCGAGCAGTTCTTC. It codes for CASRGGTEQFF. V is TRBV7-2 and J is TRBJ2-1; possibly TRBD1 for D (6 bases). The V gene lost 6 bases and the J gene lost 10 bases, with 10 bases spanning the gap. The CDR3 is made up of 11 amino acids. Per the germline V gene, CDR1 is SGHTA and CDR2 is FQGNSA.

The rearrangement links TRBV19 to TRBJ2-3; no reliable D call. Germline V lookup: CDR1 LNHDA, CDR2 SQIVND (reference sequence). The V and J ends lost 5 bases and 1 base respectively, with 16 bases between them. This CDR3 is 16 amino acids long. The CDR3 coding sequence is TGTGCCAGTAGTGGCCCCCAGAGCGCCCGCACAGATACGCAGTATTTT. It yields the protein CASSGPQSARTDTQYF.

The sample holds a few counts of this clone. This chain joins TRBV7-8 and TRBJ2-1; 7 positions agree with TRBD1. J was trimmed by 5 bases and V by 5 bases; bases with no gene match: 6. This CDR3 contains 14 residues. Germline assignment: CDR1 SGHVS and CDR2 FQNEAQ. CDR3 DNA sequence: TGTGCCAGCAGCAAGAAGGGGACAGACAATGAGCAGTTCTTC. This translates into CASSKKGTDNEQFF.

This clone was observed a few times. J is TRBJ1-2 and V is TRBV6-6; perhaps TRBD1 as D (6 bases). The ends were cut back, 2 bases at V and 6 bases at J, with 13 bases in the middle. The CDR3 is made up of 14 amino acids. In germline, CDR1 is MNHNY, CDR2 SVGAGI (reference sequence). The CDR3 sequence is CASSYLDSRDGYTF. CDR3 DNA sequence: TGTGCCAGCAGTTACCTGGACAGTCGAGATGGCTACACCTTC.

This chain uses TRBV4-3 with TRBJ2-7, with D possibly matching TRBD1 (5 bases). V dropped 5 bases and J dropped 5 bases, with 22 bases sitting between them. This CDR3 is built from 16 residues. Germline V gene data show CDR1 as LGHNA and CDR2 as YSLEER. Here the CDR3 reads CASSKILGQGVNEQYF. CDR3 in DNA: TGCGCCAGCAGCAAGATTCTCGGTCAGGGTGTGAACGAGCAGTACTTC.

This clone was detected only a few times. V gene TRBV7-6 combines with J gene TRBJ2-1, with 7 bases matching TRBD2. The CDR3 runs to 14 residues. The V gene's germline CDR1 is SGHVS and CDR2 FNYEAQ. The junction had 4 bases not matched to a gene; V was cut back by 5 bases and J by 3 bases. The CDR3 bases are TGTGCCAGCAGCCCCCGGGAGGACTACAATGAGCAGTTCTTC. It codes for CASSPREDYNEQFF.

This clone was seen a single time. The genes are TRBV7-2 and TRBJ2-5, with TRBD1 matching over 12 bases. The CDR3 is 13 residues long. Per the germline V gene, CDR1 is SGHTA and CDR2 is FQGNSA. V shed 5 bases, J shed 9 bases, and the junction held 4 bases outside the gene matches. The CDR3 sequence is CASSPGDRGPQYF. For the CDR3, the DNA is TGTGCCAGCAGCCCCGGGGACAGGGGGCCCCAGTACTTC.

The chain joins TRBV5-4 to TRBJ1-4, with 9 bases fitting TRBD1. The length of the CDR3 is 14 residues. Germline CDR1 SGHNT, CDR2 YYREEE (reference sequence). V lost 1 base, J lost 6 bases, and 1 base stayed unmatched. CDR3: CASSLTGGDEKLFF. CDR3 bases: TGTGCCAGCAGCTTGACAGGGGGCGATGAAAAACTGTTTTTT.

This clone appeared a single time. The genes are TRBV4-1 and TRBJ1-1, with TRBD1 identical over 7 bases. CDR1 MGHRA and CDR2 YSYEKL come from the germline V gene. The CDR3 extends over 14 amino acids. J gave up 4 bases and V 1 base, and 3 bases lay outside the gene matches. CDR3 in amino acids: CASSQGQGTTEAFF. In nucleotides, the CDR3 is TGCGCCAGCAGCCAAGGACAGGGCACCACTGAAGCTTTCTTT.

This sequence joins TRBV4-3 and TRBJ1-1; D gene uncertain. V lost 4 bases and J lost 0, with 6 bases in between. The CDR3 loop spans 13 amino acids. The germline CDR1 and CDR2 sequences are LGHNA and YSLEER. The DNA of the CDR3 is TGCGCCAGCAGCCGAACGGTGAACACTGAAGCTTTCTTT. Translation gives CASSRTVNTEAFF.

This clone was seen only a few times. The chain combines TRBV7-6 with TRBJ2-5, with D possibly TRBD2 on 5 matching bases. The ends were cut back, 5 bases at V and 3 bases at J, with 13 bases in the middle. Germline V gene sequence: CDR1 SGHVS, CDR2 FNYEAQ. The CDR3 length is 14 residues. The chain's CDR3 is CASSTRGGEETQYF. The CDR3 DNA follows: TGTGCCAGCAGCACCCGGGGTGGGGAAGAGACCCAGTACTTC.

The chain carries TRBV7-9 and TRBJ2-2; TRBD2 aligns across 8 bases. After removal of 5 bases from V and 7 bases from J, the junction contained 9 bases not matched to a gene. This CDR3 is built from 15 residues. CDR1 SEHNR and CDR2 FQNEAQ come from the germline V gene (reference sequence). CDR3 coding DNA: TGTGCCAGCAGCCTCGAGCGGGGGAGCGACGGGGAGCTGTTTTTT. Its protein product is CASSLERGSDGELFF.

The CDR3 coding sequence is TGTGCCAGCTCACCAACGCAGGGTGAGGCTGGCTACACCTTC. It yields the protein CASSPTQGEAGYTF. The chain combines TRBV18 with TRBJ1-2; TRBD1 might be the D (5 bases). Between the trimmed V and J ends, which lost 2 bases and 7 bases, there was a span of 14 bases. Germline loops: CDR1 KGHSH, CDR2 LQKENI. The CDR3 is 14 residues long.